The 11 T cell receptor beta chains below all came from one sample that was sequenced in a study of T cells in localized non-small cell lung cancer. The protocol was immunoSEQ multiplex PCR, while the TCRdb copy is restricted to in-frame clones and leaves out a portion. The table records roughly 27,000 clones, around 92% of them present only once. This specimen consisted of peripheral blood mononuclear cells, obtained before any cancer treatment. The receptors come from a woman between 40 and 69 years old with stage III lung adenocarcinoma.

This chain joins TRBV6-1 and TRBJ1-2; D perhaps matches TRBD1 (5 bases). The CDR3 is 15 residues long. Germline CDR1 and CDR2: MNHNS and SASEGT. The ends were cut back, 6 bases at V and 1 base at J, with 15 bases in the middle. CDR3 protein: CASRLGPNDNYGYTF. As DNA, the CDR3 is TGTGCCAGCAGATTGGGGCCAAACGATAACTATGGCTACACCTTC.

The chain links TRBV6-5 to TRBJ1-1; TRBD1 matches at 7 bases. Germline-derived CDR1 and CDR2 are MNHEY and SVGAGI. The CDR3 runs to 15 residues. After removal of 4 bases from V and 1 base from J, the junction contained 6 bases not matched to a gene. CDR3: CASSSGQDGNTEAFF. The DNA of the CDR3 is TGTGCCAGCAGTTCCGGACAGGATGGGAACACTGAAGCTTTCTTT.

The genes are TRBV13 and TRBJ2-6; D remains ambiguous. Between the trimmed V and J ends, which lost 3 bases and 1 base, there was a span of 7 bases. There are 15 residues in the CDR3. Germline V gives CDR1 PRHDT, CDR2 FYEKMQ (reference sequence). Written as DNA, the CDR3 is TGTGCCAGCAGCTTGACGCTGTCTGGGGCCAACGTCCTGACTTTC. The encoded protein is CASSLTLSGANVLTF.

V and J are TRBV11-2 and TRBJ2-7, with 15 bases that match TRBD2. The germline CDR1 and CDR2 sequences are SGHAT and FQNNGV. V lost 4 bases, J lost 6 bases, and 10 bases stayed unmatched. This CDR3 has 17 amino acids. The CDR3 reads CASSWGLAGGRSGEQYF. Written as DNA, the CDR3 is TGTGCCAGCAGCTGGGGACTAGCGGGAGGCCGGTCCGGCGAGCAGTACTTC.

This clone was observed a single time. The rearrangement uses TRBV6-5 and TRBJ2-1; D unclear. The CDR3 runs to 13 residues. The germline V and J ends were trimmed by 5 bases and 10 bases, with 15 bases remaining between them. CDR1 is MNHEY, CDR2 SVGAGI, per germline. CDR3 in amino acids: CASSPRPRDEQFF. CDR3 coding DNA: TGTGCCAGCAGTCCTCGGCCGAGAGACGAGCAGTTCTTC.

The chain joins TRBV28 to TRBJ2-3, with unresolved D. Between the trimmed V and J ends, which lost 2 bases and 4 bases, there was a span of 1 base. There are 11 residues in the CDR3. Germline V gene data show CDR1 as MDHEN and CDR2 as SYDVKM. CDR3 in amino acids: CASSLADTQYF. CDR3 nucleotide sequence: TGTGCCAGCAGTTTAGCAGATACGCAGTATTTT.

This sequence joins TRBV7-9 and TRBJ2-7; TRBD2 might be the D (6 bases). The CDR3 has 13 amino acids. Trimming took off 2 bases at V and 4 bases at J, with 9 bases between the two ends. CDR1 is SEHNR and CDR2 is FQNEAQ in the germline V gene (reference sequence). In DNA, the CDR3 is TGTGCCAGCAGCTTACTAGCGAGTTACGAGCAGTACTTC. Amino acids: CASSLLASYEQYF.

The rearrangement links TRBV25-1 to TRBJ2-2, with 8 bases aligning to TRBD1. The germline V gene has CDR1 MGHDK and CDR2 SYGVNS. With V trimmed by 2 bases and J by 6 bases, 8 bases remained unmatched. The CDR3 loop spans 16 amino acids. The CDR3 DNA is TGTGCCAGCAGTGAACCCGGACAGGGAGTTTCCGGGGAGCTGTTTTTT. Its protein product is CASSEPGQGVSGELFF.

The rearrangement uses TRBV14 and TRBJ2-2; possible D gene TRBD2, 5 bases. CDR1 and CDR2 (germline): SGHDN, FVKESK. V shed 6 bases and J shed 4 bases, with 12 bases lying between them. This CDR3 is 14 amino acids long. CDR3 sequence reads: CASREAEPTGELFF. CDR3 nucleotide sequence: TGTGCCAGCAGAGAAGCGGAGCCCACCGGGGAGCTGTTTTTT.

The rearrangement uses TRBV28 and TRBJ2-5, with 10 bases matching TRBD1. V shed 6 bases, J shed 5 bases, and the junction held 6 bases outside the gene matches. The CDR3 loop spans 14 amino acids. Germline V gene sequence: CDR1 MDHEN, CDR2 SYDVKM. The CDR3 nucleotides are TGTGCCAGCAGGCCGACAGGGGGCTATGAGACCCAGTACTTC. Its protein is CASRPTGGYETQYF.

This chain links TRBV19 with TRBJ2-5; D unresolved. Germline V gene data show CDR1 as LNHDA and CDR2 as SQIVND (reference sequence). The CDR3 has 13 amino acids. V was cut by 3 bases and J by 5 bases, with 10 bases left in between. The CDR3 protein is CASSMNEAETQYF. For the CDR3, the DNA is TGTGCCAGTAGTATGAATGAGGCTGAGACCCAGTACTTC.